This T cell receptor (beta chain) was recorded in a study of blood T cell repertoires in COVID-19. Across the study: T cells, B-cell-depleted T cells, or PBMCs supplied cDNA or gDNA.

Authors' methods: Counts of nucleated cells, estimated from reference gene primer amplification, were obtained. Method: immunoSEQ multiplex PCR; TCRdb's copy keeps in-frame clones and lacks some. From that table come the V and J calls and clone size; the DNA was used to work out D and trimming. In the table there are approximately 170,000 clones, around nine tenths of which are singletons. The sample taken for sequencing was peripheral blood. The clonotype originates from an older man with acute or convalescent COVID-19.

Here the CDR3 DNA reads TGCGCCAGCAGCTTGGTACTAGTGAACAATGAGCAGTTCTTC. It specifies CASSLVLVNNEQFF. The V and J genes are TRBV5-1 and TRBJ2-1; D might be TRBD2 (5 bases). Between the trimmed V and J ends, which lost 0 bases and 5 bases, there was a span of 9 bases. Germline V gene lookup returns CDR1 SGHRS and CDR2 YFSETQ. This CDR3 is built from 14 residues. The full variable domain, completed using reference TRBV5-1 and TRBJ2-1, is KAGVTQTPRYLIKTRGQQVTLSCSPISGHRSVSWYQQTPGQGLQFLFEYFSETQRNKGNFPGRFSGRQFSNSRSEMNVSTLELGDSALYLCASSLVLVNNEQFFGPGTRLTVL.